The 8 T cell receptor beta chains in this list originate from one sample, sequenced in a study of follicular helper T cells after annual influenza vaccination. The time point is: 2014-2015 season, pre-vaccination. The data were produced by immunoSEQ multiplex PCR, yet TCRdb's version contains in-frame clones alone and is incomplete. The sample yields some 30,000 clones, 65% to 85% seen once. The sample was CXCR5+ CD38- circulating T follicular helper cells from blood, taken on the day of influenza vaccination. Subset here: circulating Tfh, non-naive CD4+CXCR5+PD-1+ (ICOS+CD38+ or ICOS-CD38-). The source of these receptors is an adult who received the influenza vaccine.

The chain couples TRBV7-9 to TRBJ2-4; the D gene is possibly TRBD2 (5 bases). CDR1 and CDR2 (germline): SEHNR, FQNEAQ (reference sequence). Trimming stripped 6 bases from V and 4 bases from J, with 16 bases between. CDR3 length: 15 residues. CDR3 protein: CASRHSSRGKNIQYF. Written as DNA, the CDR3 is TGTGCCAGCAGACACTCCTCACGGGGAAAAAACATTCAGTACTTC.

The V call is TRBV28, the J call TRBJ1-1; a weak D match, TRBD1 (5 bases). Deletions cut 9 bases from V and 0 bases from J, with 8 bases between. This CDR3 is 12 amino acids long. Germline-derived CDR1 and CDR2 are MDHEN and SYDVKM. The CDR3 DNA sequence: TGTGCCAGTGACAGCGTGAACACTGAAGCTTTCTTT. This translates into CASDSVNTEAFF.

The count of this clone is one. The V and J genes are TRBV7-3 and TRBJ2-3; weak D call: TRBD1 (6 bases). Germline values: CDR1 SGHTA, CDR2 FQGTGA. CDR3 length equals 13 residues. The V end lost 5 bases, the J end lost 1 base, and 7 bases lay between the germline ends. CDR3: CASSGGRTDTQYF. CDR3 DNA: TGTGCCAGCAGCGGGGGCCGCACAGATACGCAGTATTTT.

The CDR3 DNA is TGCGCCAGCAGCTTGGGGCAGGGGAAGGACGAGCAGTACTTC. Protein product: CASSLGQGKDEQYF. The V gene is TRBV5-1, the J gene TRBJ2-7; TRBD1 is a possible D gene (6 bases). The CDR3 covers 14 residues. In germline, CDR1 is SGHRS, CDR2 YFSETQ. V gave up 0 bases and J gave up 5 bases, with 12 bases separating them.

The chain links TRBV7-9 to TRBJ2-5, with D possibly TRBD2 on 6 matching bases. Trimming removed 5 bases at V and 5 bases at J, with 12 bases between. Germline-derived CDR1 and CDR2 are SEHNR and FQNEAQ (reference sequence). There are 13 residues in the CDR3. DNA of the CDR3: TGTGCCAGCAGCCCCGGGAGAGGGGAGACCCAGTACTTC. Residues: CASSPGRGETQYF.

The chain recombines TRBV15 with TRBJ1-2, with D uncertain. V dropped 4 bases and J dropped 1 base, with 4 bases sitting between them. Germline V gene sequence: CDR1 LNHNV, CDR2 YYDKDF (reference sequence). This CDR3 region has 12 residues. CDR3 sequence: CATSTSNYGYTF. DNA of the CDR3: TGTGCCACCAGCACCAGTAACTATGGCTACACCTTC.

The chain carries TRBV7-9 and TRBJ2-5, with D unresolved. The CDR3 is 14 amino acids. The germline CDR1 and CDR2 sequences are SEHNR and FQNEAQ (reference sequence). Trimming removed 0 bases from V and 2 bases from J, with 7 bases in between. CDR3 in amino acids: CASSLASAQETQYF. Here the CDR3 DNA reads TGTGCCAGCAGCTTAGCCAGCGCACAAGAGACCCAGTACTTC.

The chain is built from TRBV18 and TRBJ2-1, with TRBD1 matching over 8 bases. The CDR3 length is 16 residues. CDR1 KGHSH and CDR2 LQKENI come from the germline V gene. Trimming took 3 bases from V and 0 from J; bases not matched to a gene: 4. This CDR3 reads CASSPRTGSSYNEQFF. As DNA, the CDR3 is TGTGCCAGCTCACCCAGGACAGGGAGCTCCTACAATGAGCAGTTCTTC. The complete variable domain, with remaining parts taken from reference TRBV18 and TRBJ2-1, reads NAGVMQNPRHLVRRRGQEARLRCSPMKGHSHVYWYRQLPEEGLKFMVYLQKENIIDESGMPKERFSAEFPKEGPSILRIQQVVRGDSAAYFCASSPRTGSSYNEQFFGPGTRLTVL.